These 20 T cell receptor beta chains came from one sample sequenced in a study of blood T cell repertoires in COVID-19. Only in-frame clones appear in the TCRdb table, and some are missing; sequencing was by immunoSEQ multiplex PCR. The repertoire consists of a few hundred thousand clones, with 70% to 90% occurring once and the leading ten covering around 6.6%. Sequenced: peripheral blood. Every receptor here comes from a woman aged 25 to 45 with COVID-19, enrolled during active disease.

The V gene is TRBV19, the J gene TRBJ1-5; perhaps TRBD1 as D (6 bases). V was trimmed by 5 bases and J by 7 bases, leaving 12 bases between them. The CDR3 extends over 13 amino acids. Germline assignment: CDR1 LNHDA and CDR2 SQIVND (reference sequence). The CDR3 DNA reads TGTGCCAGTAGTCAGGGGATCGGACAGCCCCAGCATTTT. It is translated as CASSQGIGQPQHF.

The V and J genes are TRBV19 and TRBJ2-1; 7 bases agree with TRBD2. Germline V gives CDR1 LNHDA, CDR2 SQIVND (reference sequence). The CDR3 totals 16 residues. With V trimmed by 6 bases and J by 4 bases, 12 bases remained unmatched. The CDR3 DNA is TGTGCCAGTAGCCATCTTAGCGGGTATTTATACAATGAGCAGTTCTTC. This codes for CASSHLSGYLYNEQFF.

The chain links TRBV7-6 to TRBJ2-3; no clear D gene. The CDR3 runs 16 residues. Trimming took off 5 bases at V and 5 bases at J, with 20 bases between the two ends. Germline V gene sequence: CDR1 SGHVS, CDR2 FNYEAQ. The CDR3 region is CASSQQATSHRDTQYF. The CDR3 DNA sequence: TGTGCCAGCAGCCAGCAGGCTACTTCTCACCGAGATACGCAGTATTTT.

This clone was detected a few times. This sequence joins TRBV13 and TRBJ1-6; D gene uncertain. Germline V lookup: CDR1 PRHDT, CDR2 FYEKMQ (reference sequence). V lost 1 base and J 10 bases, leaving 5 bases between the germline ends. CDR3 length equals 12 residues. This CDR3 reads CASSLAPSPLHF. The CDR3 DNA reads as TGTGCCAGCAGCTTAGCTCCCTCACCCCTCCACTTT.

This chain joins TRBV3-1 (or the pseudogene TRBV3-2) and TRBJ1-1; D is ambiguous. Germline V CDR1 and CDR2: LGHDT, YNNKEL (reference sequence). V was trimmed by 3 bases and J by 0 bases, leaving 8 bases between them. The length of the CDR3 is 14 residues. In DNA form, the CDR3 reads TGTGCCAGCAGCCACCCACATATGAACACTGAAGCTTTCTTT. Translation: CASSHPHMNTEAFF.

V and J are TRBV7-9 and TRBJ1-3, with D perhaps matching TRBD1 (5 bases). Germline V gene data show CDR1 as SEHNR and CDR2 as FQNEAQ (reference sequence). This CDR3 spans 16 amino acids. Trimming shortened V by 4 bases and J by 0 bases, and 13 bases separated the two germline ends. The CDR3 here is CASSSGPGYSGNTIYF. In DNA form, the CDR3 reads TGTGCCAGCAGCTCCGGACCAGGGTACTCTGGAAACACCATATATTTT.

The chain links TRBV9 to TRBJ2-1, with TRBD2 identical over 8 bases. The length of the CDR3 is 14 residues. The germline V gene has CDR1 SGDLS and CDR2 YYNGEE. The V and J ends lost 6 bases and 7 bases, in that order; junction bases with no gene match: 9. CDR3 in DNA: TGTGCCAGCACCACCCGGGGGGGGGATAATGAGCAGTTCTTC. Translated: CASTTRGGDNEQFF. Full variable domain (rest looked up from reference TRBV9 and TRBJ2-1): DSGVTQTPKHLITATGQRVTLRCSPRSGDLSVYWYQQSLDQGLQFLIQYYNGEERAKGNILERFSAQQFPDLHSELNLSSLELGDSALYFCASTTRGGDNEQFFGPGTRLTVL.

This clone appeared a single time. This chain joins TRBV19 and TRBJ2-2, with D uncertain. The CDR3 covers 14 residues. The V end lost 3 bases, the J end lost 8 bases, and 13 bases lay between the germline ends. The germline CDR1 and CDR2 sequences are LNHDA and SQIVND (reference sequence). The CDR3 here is CASSIGLRGGELFF. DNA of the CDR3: TGTGCCAGTAGTATTGGGCTTCGTGGGGGGGAGCTGTTTTTT.

As DNA, the CDR3 is TGTGCCACCAGTGATTTGCTTTGGACAGGGGCCGCAACCGGGAGTGAAAAACTGTTTTTT. It translates to CATSDLLWTGAATGSEKLFF. The V call is TRBV24-1, the J call TRBJ1-4, with 9 bases identical to TRBD1. Germline CDR1 and CDR2: KGHDR and SFDVKD. V shed 0 bases, J shed 7 bases, and the junction held 17 bases outside the gene matches. The CDR3 totals 20 residues.

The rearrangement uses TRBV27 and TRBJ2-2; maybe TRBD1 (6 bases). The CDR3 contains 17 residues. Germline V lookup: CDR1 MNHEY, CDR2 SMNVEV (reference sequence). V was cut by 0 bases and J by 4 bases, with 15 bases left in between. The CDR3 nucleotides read TGTGCCAGCAGTTTATCGTTCGGACAGATTCTCACCGGGGAGCTGTTTTTT. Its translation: CASSLSFGQILTGELFF.

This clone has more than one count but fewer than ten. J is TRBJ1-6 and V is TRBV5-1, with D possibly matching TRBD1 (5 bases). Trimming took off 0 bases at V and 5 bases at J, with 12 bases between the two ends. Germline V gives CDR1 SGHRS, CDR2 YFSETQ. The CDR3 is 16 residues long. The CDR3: CASSLDSGSNNSPLHF. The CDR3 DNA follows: TGCGCCAGCAGCTTGGATTCAGGGTCGAATAATTCACCCCTCCACTTT.

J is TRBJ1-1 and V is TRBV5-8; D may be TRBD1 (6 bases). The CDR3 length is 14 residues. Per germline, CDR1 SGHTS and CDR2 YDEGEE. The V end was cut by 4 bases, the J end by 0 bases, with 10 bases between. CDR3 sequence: CASSPRTVNTEAFF. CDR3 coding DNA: TGTGCCAGCAGCCCGAGGACAGTGAACACTGAAGCTTTCTTT.

CDR3 residues: CSARRQGDTGELFF. CDR3 nucleotides: TGCAGCGCCAGAAGACAGGGGGACACCGGGGAGCTGTTTTTT. The chain employs TRBV29-1 and TRBJ2-2, with 9 bases fitting TRBD1. The CDR3 length is 14 residues. Trimming at V came to 7 bases and at J to 3 bases, leaving 6 bases not matched to a gene. The germline gives CDR1 SQVTM, CDR2 ANQGSEA.

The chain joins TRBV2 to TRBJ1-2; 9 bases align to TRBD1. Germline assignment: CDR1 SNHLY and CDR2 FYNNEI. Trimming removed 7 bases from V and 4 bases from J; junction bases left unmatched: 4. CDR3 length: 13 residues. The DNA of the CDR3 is TGTGCCAGCAATCTACAGGGGGCCTATGGCTACACCTTC. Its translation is CASNLQGAYGYTF.

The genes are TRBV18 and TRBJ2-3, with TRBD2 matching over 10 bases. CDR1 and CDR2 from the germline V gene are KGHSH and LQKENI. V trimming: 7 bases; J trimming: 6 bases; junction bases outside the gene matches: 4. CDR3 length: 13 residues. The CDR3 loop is CASLAGGADTQYF. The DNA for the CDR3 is TGTGCCAGCTTAGCGGGAGGAGCGGATACGCAGTATTTT.

In DNA form, the CDR3 reads TGTGCCAGCAGCTTCCAGCCCGGGGGAGAGACCCAGTACTTC. Translating gives CASSFQPGGETQYF. The V gene is TRBV11-2, the J gene TRBJ2-5; tentative D call: TRBD2 (6 bases). The CDR3 has 14 amino acids. Per germline, CDR1 SGHAT and CDR2 FQNNGV. V dropped 3 bases and J dropped 4 bases, with 12 bases sitting between them. The variable domain in full, completed from reference TRBV11-2 and TRBJ2-5, reads EAGVAQSPRYKIIEKRQSVAFWCNPISGHATLYWYQQILGQGPKLLIQFQNNGVVDDSQLPKDRFSAERLKGVDSTLKIQPAKLEDSAVYLCASSFQPGGETQYFGPGTRLLVL.

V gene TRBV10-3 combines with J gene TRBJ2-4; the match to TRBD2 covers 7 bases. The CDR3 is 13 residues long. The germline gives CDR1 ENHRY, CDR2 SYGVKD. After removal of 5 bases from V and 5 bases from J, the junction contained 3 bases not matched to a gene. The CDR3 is CAISPRGENIQYF. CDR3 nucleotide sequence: TGTGCCATCAGTCCCCGGGGGGAAAACATTCAGTACTTC.

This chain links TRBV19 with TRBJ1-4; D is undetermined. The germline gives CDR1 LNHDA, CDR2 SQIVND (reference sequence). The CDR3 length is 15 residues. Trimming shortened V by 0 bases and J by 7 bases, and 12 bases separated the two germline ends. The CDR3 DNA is TGTGCCAGTAGTATAGATTCCGGGATTGGTGAAAAACTGTTTTTT. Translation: CASSIDSGIGEKLFF.

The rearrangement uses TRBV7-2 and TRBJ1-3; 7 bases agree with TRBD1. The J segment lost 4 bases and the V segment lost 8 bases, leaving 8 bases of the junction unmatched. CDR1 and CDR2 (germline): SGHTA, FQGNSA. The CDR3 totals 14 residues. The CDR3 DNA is TGTGCCAGCTCTTGGGACAGTTACGGAAACACCATATATTTT. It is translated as CASSWDSYGNTIYF.

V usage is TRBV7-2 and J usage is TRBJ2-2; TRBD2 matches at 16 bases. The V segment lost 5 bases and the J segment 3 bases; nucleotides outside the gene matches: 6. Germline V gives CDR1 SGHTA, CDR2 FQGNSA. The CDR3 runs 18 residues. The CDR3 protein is CASSGGLAGGPHTGELFF. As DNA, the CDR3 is TGTGCCAGCAGCGGGGGACTAGCGGGGGGGCCCCACACCGGGGAGCTGTTTTTT.